The 22 T cell receptor beta chains below all came from one sample that was sequenced in a study of beta chain features in type 1 diabetes. Points from the study as a whole: Across all four CD4+ subsets, people with type 1 diabetes showed modestly shorter TCRB CDR3s.

These receptors have no known antigen. Expressed TCRB transcripts were sequenced after all isolated RNA was converted to cDNA. Sequencing used immunoSEQ multiplex PCR; TCRdb keeps in-frame clones, though not all of them. The sample has hundreds of thousands of clones, around an eighth seen once. The sequenced sample was naive CD4+ T cells from blood. The receptors were gathered from a man aged 18 to 35 with type 1 diabetes.

The chain employs TRBV30 and TRBJ2-7, with 7 bases identical to TRBD1. The CDR3 runs 16 residues. Germline CDR1 GTSNPN, CDR2 SVGIG (reference sequence). Trimming removed 3 bases from V and 0 bases from J; junction bases left unmatched: 11. The CDR3 DNA sequence: TGTGCCTGGAGGACCTCGGGACAGTTAATCTCCTACGAGCAGTACTTC. Residues: CAWRTSGQLISYEQYF. The full variable domain, with the rest looked up from reference TRBV30 and TRBJ2-7, is SQTIHQWPATLVQPVGSPLSLECTVEGTSNPNLYWYRQAAGRGLQLLFYSVGIGQISSEVPQNLSASRPQDRQFILSSKKLLLSDSGFYLCAWRTSGQLISYEQYFGPGTRLTVT.

This clone was recorded a few times. V is TRBV6-1 and J is TRBJ1-5, with TRBD1 matching 7 bases. Trimming took 5 bases from V and 5 from J; bases not matched to a gene: 3. This CDR3 is 13 amino acids long. Germline loops: CDR1 MNHNS, CDR2 SASEGT. CDR3 nucleotide sequence: TGTGCCAGCAGTCCGACAGGGTATCAGCCCCAGCATTTT. Protein: CASSPTGYQPQHF.

This clone was counted only a few times. The chain has TRBV30 and TRBJ1-1; no definite D call. From germline, CDR1 is GTSNPN and CDR2 SVGIG (reference sequence). V shed 2 bases and J shed 1 base, with 11 bases lying between them. This CDR3 is built from 14 residues. As DNA, the CDR3 is TGTGCCTGGAGTCCTCTCCCCGAGAACACTGAAGCTTTCTTT. Its translation: CAWSPLPENTEAFF.

This clone was seen a single time. This chain uses TRBV6-5 with TRBJ2-1; D tentatively reads TRBD1 or TRBD2 (5 bases each). The germline V and J ends were trimmed by 6 bases and 4 bases, with 16 bases remaining between them. The CDR3 consists of 15 residues. From germline, CDR1 is MNHEY and CDR2 SVGAGI. CDR3: CASRGPGTAYNEQFF. DNA for the CDR3: TGTGCCAGCAGAGGCCCCGGGACGGCATACAATGAGCAGTTCTTC.

This clone was observed a few times. The chain employs TRBV4-1 and TRBJ1-6; 11 nucleotides line up with TRBD1. Germline trimming cut 4 bases from V and 10 bases from J; bases unmatched to any gene: 9. CDR3 length: 16 residues. CDR1 is MGHRA, CDR2 YSYEKL, per germline. CDR3 loop: CASSPGQGALWSPLHF. CDR3 nucleotide sequence: TGCGCCAGCAGCCCAGGACAGGGGGCGCTTTGGTCACCCCTCCACTTT.

This clone was counted a few times. The chain couples TRBV30 to TRBJ1-1, with 8 bases lining up with TRBD1. V lost 5 bases to trimming and J lost 1 base; unmatched junction nucleotides: 9. Germline CDR1 and CDR2: GTSNPN and SVGIG (reference sequence). This CDR3 contains 15 residues. The CDR3 protein is CAWGRGTGGNTEAFF. The CDR3 bases are TGTGCCTGGGGAAGGGGGACAGGTGGGAACACTGAAGCTTTCTTT.

This chain links TRBV2 with TRBJ2-1, with D unresolved. In germline, CDR1 is SNHLY, CDR2 FYNNEI. The CDR3 is 11 residues long. V was clipped by 1 base and J by 9 bases, with 4 bases between them. CDR3 nucleotide sequence: TGTGCCAGCAGTGAAGAGGGTGAGCAGTTCTTC. Translating it yields CASSEEGEQFF.

This clone was seen only a few times. The chain joins TRBV7-2 to TRBJ2-3, with 8 nucleotides matching TRBD2. The CDR3 is 15 residues long. The germline gives CDR1 SGHTA, CDR2 FQGNSA. V lost 4 bases and J lost 6; bases outside the gene matches: 9. The DNA for the CDR3 is TGTGCCAGCAGCTCCGGGACTAGAGGGTTGGATACGCAGTATTTT. Protein sequence: CASSSGTRGLDTQYF. Full variable domain (missing parts from reference TRBV7-2 and TRBJ2-3): GAGVSQSPSNKVTEKGKDVELRCDPISGHTALYWYRQSLGQGLEFLIYFQGNSAPDKSGLPSDRFSAERTGGSVSTLTIQRTQQEDSAVYLCASSSGTRGLDTQYFGPGTRLTVL.

This clone occurred a few times. This chain links TRBV5-1 with TRBJ2-1, with unresolved D. Deletions cut 4 bases from V and 3 bases from J, with 14 bases between. The CDR3 runs 15 residues. From germline, CDR1 is SGHRS and CDR2 YFSETQ. CDR3 sequence reads: CASSPGQSHYNEQFF. CDR3 in DNA: TGCGCCAGCAGCCCGGGCCAAAGCCACTACAATGAGCAGTTCTTC.

In its sample, this clone was seen a few times. The rearrangement uses TRBV12-5 and TRBJ2-1; no reliable D call. Germline values: CDR1 LGHNT, CDR2 FRNRAP. V dropped 4 bases and J dropped 0 bases, with 10 bases sitting between them. The CDR3 is made up of 15 amino acids. For the CDR3, the DNA is TGTGCTAGTGGTTCAACTAAGAGCTCCTACAATGAGCAGTTCTTC. Protein: CASGSTKSSYNEQFF. Based on the CDR3 plus reference TRBV12-5 and TRBJ2-1, the full variable domain is DARVTQTPRHKVTEMGQEVTMRCQPILGHNTVFWYRQTMMQGLELLAYFRNRAPLDDSGMPKDRFSAEMPDATLATLKIQPSEPRDSAVYFCASGSTKSSYNEQFFGPGTRLTVL.

This clone has a handful of counts. The V and J genes are TRBV28 and TRBJ2-5; D may correspond to TRBD1 or TRBD2 (5 bases each). The CDR3 loop spans 14 amino acids. Germline V lookup: CDR1 MDHEN, CDR2 SYDVKM. Trimming cost V 4 bases and J 5 bases, with 14 bases left between them. In DNA form, the CDR3 reads TGTGCCAGCAGTTCCGGGGCAGGGCCGGAGACCCAGTACTTC. This encodes CASSSGAGPETQYF.

A few counts support this clone. V usage is TRBV10-3 and J usage is TRBJ1-2; D remains unclear. V was trimmed by 0 bases and J by 3 bases, leaving 8 bases between them. The length of the CDR3 is 14 residues. The V gene's germline CDR1 is ENHRY and CDR2 SYGVKD. The DNA of the CDR3 is TGTGCCATCAGTGAGTCGAGGGCCTACTATGGCTACACCTTC. Encoded protein: CAISESRAYYGYTF.

This chain links TRBV6-6 with TRBJ2-6; 8 bases fit TRBD1. The CDR3 is 16 residues long. Trimming cost V 8 bases and J 0 bases; bases outside gene matches: 6. Germline CDR1 is MNHNY and CDR2 is SVGAGI (reference sequence). The CDR3 loop is CASGQGGVSGANVLTF. In DNA, the CDR3 is TGTGCCAGCGGACAGGGTGGGGTCTCTGGGGCCAACGTCCTGACTTTC.

V usage is TRBV13 and J usage is TRBJ2-3; D is ambiguous. The CDR3 loop spans 15 amino acids. The germline CDR1 and CDR2 sequences are PRHDT and FYEKMQ (reference sequence). The germline V and J ends were trimmed by 3 bases and 6 bases, with 16 bases remaining between them. CDR3 loop: CASSLSESGADTQYF. The DNA of the CDR3 is TGTGCCAGCAGCTTGTCTGAGTCGGGTGCGGATACGCAGTATTTT.

The chain's CDR3 is CATKPVRQGNTEAFF. In DNA, the CDR3 is TGTGCCACCAAACCAGTGAGGCAGGGGAACACTGAAGCTTTCTTT. The genes are TRBV7-8 and TRBJ1-1; TRBD1 might be the D (5 bases). With 10 bases removed from V and 1 base from J, the gap between germline ends came to 19 bases. The CDR3 runs 15 residues. Germline CDR1 SGHVS, CDR2 FQNEAQ.

This clone is a singleton in its sample. The J gene is TRBJ2-3, the V gene TRBV7-3, with TRBD2 as a possible D gene (6 bases). The germline V gene encodes CDR1 SGHTA and CDR2 FQGTGA. Trimming shortened V by 0 bases and J by 5 bases, and 15 bases separated the two germline ends. This CDR3 spans 16 amino acids. The CDR3 DNA is TGTGCCAGCAGCTTAACGGGGACCCCCGGGGGAGATACGCAGTATTTT. Its translation: CASSLTGTPGGDTQYF.

The chain uses TRBV27 and TRBJ1-2; a weak D match, TRBD1 (5 bases). V lost 7 bases and J lost 8, with 20 bases in between. CDR3 size: 14 residues. CDR1 and CDR2 from the germline V gene are MNHEY and SMNVEV (reference sequence). The CDR3 bases are TGTGCCAGCACCCCGGGGACCCATATCCCCGGCTACACCTTC. The encoded protein is CASTPGTHIPGYTF.

The sample holds a few counts of this clone. The rearrangement links TRBV6-5 to TRBJ1-5; D possibly corresponds to TRBD1 (5 bases). This CDR3 is 13 amino acids long. Germline V gene data show CDR1 as MNHEY and CDR2 as SVGAGI. Trimming pared 7 bases from V and 0 bases from J, leaving 7 bases between. The CDR3 bases are TGTGCCAGCATGAGGGGTAGCAATCAGCCCCAGCATTTT. Amino acids: CASMRGSNQPQHF.

The rearrangement links TRBV5-4 to TRBJ2-3; 8 nucleotides align to TRBD2. With V trimmed by 1 base and J by 2 bases, 3 bases remained unmatched. Looked up from germline, CDR1 is SGHNT and CDR2 is YYREEE (reference sequence). The CDR3 contains 15 residues. The CDR3 loop is CASSLSSGATDTQYF. The CDR3 DNA is TGTGCCAGCAGCTTGAGTAGCGGGGCCACAGATACGCAGTATTTT. Complete variable domain (other parts from reference TRBV5-4 and TRBJ2-3): ETGVTQSPTHLIKTRGQQVTLRCSSQSGHNTVSWYQQALGQGPQFIFQYYREEENGRGNFPPRFSGLQFPNYSSELNVNALELDDSALYLCASSLSSGATDTQYFGPGTRLTVL.

This clone was seen a few times. The chain has TRBV30 and TRBJ1-4; 8 nucleotides match TRBD1. CDR1 GTSNPN and CDR2 SVGIG come from the germline V gene (reference sequence). The CDR3 sequence is 13 residues long. With V trimmed by 2 bases and J by 7 bases, 3 bases remained unmatched. The chain's CDR3 is CAWSPGGGEKLFF. The CDR3 region has the DNA TGTGCCTGGAGTCCAGGGGGCGGTGAAAAACTGTTTTTT.

The V call is TRBV29-1, the J call TRBJ1-2; 9 bases are shared with TRBD1. V gave up 5 bases and J gave up 4 bases; unmatched junction bases: 8. Germline assignment: CDR1 SQVTM and CDR2 ANQGSEA. This CDR3 region has 14 residues. The CDR3 nucleotides read TGCAGCGTTTTTTTACAGGGGGCCTTCTATGGCTACACCTTC. As protein: CSVFLQGAFYGYTF.

The gene calls are TRBV29-1 and TRBJ2-1; 13 bases fit TRBD2. In germline, CDR1 is SQVTM, CDR2 ANQGSEA. Trimming cost V 7 bases and J 0 bases; bases outside gene matches: 9. CDR3 size: 17 residues. CDR3: CSAQTSGGPGSYNEQFF. CDR3 DNA sequence: TGCAGCGCTCAGACTAGCGGGGGGCCCGGCTCCTACAATGAGCAGTTCTTC.